Sequencing of this TCR beta chain was carried out in a study of T cell responses to AZD1222 COVID-19 vaccine. Notes on the study in general: Among vaccine-associated CD4 TCRs, coverage spanned spike, with dominance at 160-218 and 743-854. Most donors were white British and more were female, and clonal diversity was possibly underestimated. Spike-specific TCR depth and breadth grew after two AZD1222 doses. Samples come after the peak T cell response, not at day 14.

Produced via immunoSEQ multiplex PCR; TCRdb's table is partial and in-frame only. The sample records 130,000 or so clones, approximately 80% being singletons. V lost 6 bases to trimming and J lost 4 bases; unmatched junction nucleotides: 5. This CDR3 contains 13 residues. Per the germline V gene, CDR1 is SNHLY and CDR2 is FYNNEI. In regard to this clone: Its target is not known.

This chain links TRBV2 with TRBJ1-1; 7 bases fit TRBD1. This TCR was sampled from an adult who received the AZD1222 COVID-19 vaccine. The starting material was peripheral blood, obtained 28 days after the second AZD1222 dose. CDR3 sequence: CASSPTGLTEAFF. CDR3 sequence (DNA): TGTGCCAGCAGCCCGACAGGGCTCACTGAAGCTTTCTTT.